This T cell receptor beta chain was documented in a study of shared clonotypes between healthy human individuals. The study's findings and limits: Between a few donors, naive CD4 clonotypes were shared at a level of around 5.2%. A generally larger estimated richness was seen in naive subsets than in memory subsets. Sequencing of the sorted subsets was shown by rarefaction to be incomplete despite large depth.

CD45RO negativity and positive selection for CCR7 defined naive CD8 cells, a population that excluded terminally differentiated effector memory CD45RA+ cells. Donors, healthy HIV-negative adults, lacked recent acute infections or vaccinations. There are 18 residues in the CDR3. Germline V gene sequence: CDR1 SGHNT, CDR2 YYREEE (reference sequence). V shed 4 bases, J shed 3 bases, and the junction held 18 bases outside the gene matches. As for this clone: Its antigen is as yet unknown.

Method: immunoSEQ multiplex PCR; TCRdb's copy keeps in-frame clones and lacks some. The sample contains hundreds of thousands of clones, approximately 96% of which appear only once. This TCR derives from a woman between 25 and 40 years old in good health. Sequencing was done on a sample of naive CD8+ T cells sorted from blood. The chain combines TRBV5-4 with TRBJ2-7; TRBD2 matches 8 bases. Written as DNA, the CDR3 is TGTGCCAGCAGCCTTAGGGGCGGGGGGCAAGGTGTGGGCTACGAGCAGTACTTC. Encoded protein: CASSLRGGGQGVGYEQYF. Using reference TRBV5-4 and TRBJ2-7 for the parts outside the CDR3, the full variable domain is ETGVTQSPTHLIKTRGQQVTLRCSSQSGHNTVSWYQQALGQGPQFIFQYYREEENGRGNFPPRFSGLQFPNYSSELNVNALELDDSALYLCASSLRGGGQGVGYEQYFGPGTRLTVT.